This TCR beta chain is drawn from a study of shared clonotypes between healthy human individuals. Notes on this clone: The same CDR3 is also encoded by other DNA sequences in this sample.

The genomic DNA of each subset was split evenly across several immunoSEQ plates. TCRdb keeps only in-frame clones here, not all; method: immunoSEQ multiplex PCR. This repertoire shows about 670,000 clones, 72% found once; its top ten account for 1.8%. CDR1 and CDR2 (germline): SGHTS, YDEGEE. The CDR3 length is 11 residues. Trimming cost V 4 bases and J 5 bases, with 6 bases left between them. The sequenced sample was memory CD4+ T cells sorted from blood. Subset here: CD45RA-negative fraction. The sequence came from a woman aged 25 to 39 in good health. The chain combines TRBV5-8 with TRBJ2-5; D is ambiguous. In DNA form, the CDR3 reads TGTGCCAGCAGCCTTAGGGAGACCCAGTACTTC. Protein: CASSLRETQYF.